What follows are 9 T cell receptor beta chains derived from one specimen sequenced in a study of Ad26.COV2.S vaccination and SARS-CoV-2 variants. As to treatment: 19 received Ad26.COV2.S at low or high dose, single or two shots; five or six received placebo; per-sample allocation not given. Collection of samples fell on day 63 after the first vaccine or placebo injection. The method was immunoSEQ multiplex PCR; TCRdb's version includes in-frame clones alone and lacks a portion of them. The repertoire consists of more than 400,000 clones, with roughly 87% occurring once and the leading ten covering approximately 4.5%. Sample: peripheral blood, taken in a trial of Ad26.COV2.S vaccine versus placebo. The receptors were gathered from a person aged 18-60 years who received the Ad26.COV2.S COVID-19 vaccine or a placebo.

This clone was counted only a few times. The chain is built from TRBV2 and TRBJ2-5, with 15 nucleotides matching TRBD2. The V segment lost 8 bases and the J segment 4 bases; nucleotides outside the gene matches: 5. In germline, CDR1 is SNHLY, CDR2 FYNNEI. The CDR3 length is 15 residues. CDR3 loop: CASQGLAGGGETQYF. The CDR3 bases are TGTGCCAGCCAAGGACTAGCGGGAGGGGGAGAGACCCAGTACTTC.

J is TRBJ2-5 and V is TRBV5-4; no reliable D call. In germline, CDR1 is SGHNT, CDR2 YYREEE (reference sequence). Trimming removed 0 bases at V and 3 bases at J, with 6 bases between. The CDR3 runs to 13 residues. The CDR3 loop is CASSLEGKETQYF. CDR3 in DNA: TGTGCCAGCAGCTTGGAAGGAAAAGAGACCCAGTACTTC.

V usage is TRBV28 and J usage is TRBJ1-1, with D unclear. In germline, CDR1 is MDHEN, CDR2 SYDVKM. The CDR3 totals 14 residues. V was cut by 3 bases and J by 1 base, with 9 bases left in between. The CDR3 is CASSLMDSNTEAFF. CDR3 DNA: TGTGCCAGCAGTTTGATGGATTCGAACACTGAAGCTTTCTTT.

This chain uses TRBV29-1 with TRBJ2-7, with 14 bases identical to TRBD2. V gave up 6 bases and J gave up 1 base; unmatched junction bases: 5. This CDR3 has 15 amino acids. The germline gives CDR1 SQVTM, CDR2 ANQGSEA. The CDR3 loop reads CSVDRLAGGSYEQYF. As DNA, the CDR3 is TGCAGCGTGGACCGACTAGCGGGAGGGTCCTACGAGCAGTACTTC.

This sequence joins TRBV6-2 or TRBV6-3 and TRBJ2-3; no firm D call. Germline CDR1 reads MNHEY; CDR2 reads SVGEGT. CDR3 size: 15 residues. Trimming removed 2 bases from V and 0 bases from J, with 9 bases in between. The DNA of the CDR3 is TGTGCCAGCAGTTACGCTCGCGGTAGCACAGATACGCAGTATTTT. Translation: CASSYARGSTDTQYF.

This clone appeared a single time. The chain uses TRBV5-1 and TRBJ2-1; 11 bases fit TRBD2. The CDR3 runs 15 residues. Germline V gene lookup returns CDR1 SGHRS and CDR2 YFSETQ. V shed 0 bases, J shed 8 bases, and the junction held 4 bases outside the gene matches. CDR3 nucleotide sequence: TGCGCCAGCAGCTTGGATAGCGGGAGGGCCGATGAGCAGTTCTTC. Amino acid sequence: CASSLDSGRADEQFF.

The chain carries TRBV4-1 and TRBJ2-3; a weak D match, TRBD1 (6 bases). This CDR3 region has 15 residues. CDR1 is MGHRA, CDR2 YSYEKL, per germline. The V gene lost 4 bases and the J gene lost 5 bases, with 16 bases spanning the gap. CDR3 sequence (DNA): TGCGCCAGCAGCCCACAGGTGGGACATCTAGATACGCAGTATTTT. Protein: CASSPQVGHLDTQYF.

The chain is built from TRBV4-3 and TRBJ2-7; TRBD1 agrees at 7 bases. The CDR3 runs to 13 residues. Germline V lookup: CDR1 LGHNA, CDR2 YSLEER. V dropped 4 bases and J dropped 5; count of bases not matched to a gene: 5. The chain's CDR3 is CASSRDRVDEQYF. DNA for the CDR3: TGCGCCAGCAGCCGAGACAGGGTCGACGAGCAGTACTTC.

This chain connects TRBV6-4 to TRBJ1-1; D not resolved. The CDR3 runs 13 residues. Between the trimmed V and J ends, which lost 6 bases and 1 base, there was a span of 9 bases. Germline V CDR1 and CDR2: MRHNA, SNTAGT. The CDR3, as DNA: TGTGCCAGCAGCAAAAATAGGAACACTGAAGCTTTCTTT. The encoded protein is CASSKNRNTEAFF.